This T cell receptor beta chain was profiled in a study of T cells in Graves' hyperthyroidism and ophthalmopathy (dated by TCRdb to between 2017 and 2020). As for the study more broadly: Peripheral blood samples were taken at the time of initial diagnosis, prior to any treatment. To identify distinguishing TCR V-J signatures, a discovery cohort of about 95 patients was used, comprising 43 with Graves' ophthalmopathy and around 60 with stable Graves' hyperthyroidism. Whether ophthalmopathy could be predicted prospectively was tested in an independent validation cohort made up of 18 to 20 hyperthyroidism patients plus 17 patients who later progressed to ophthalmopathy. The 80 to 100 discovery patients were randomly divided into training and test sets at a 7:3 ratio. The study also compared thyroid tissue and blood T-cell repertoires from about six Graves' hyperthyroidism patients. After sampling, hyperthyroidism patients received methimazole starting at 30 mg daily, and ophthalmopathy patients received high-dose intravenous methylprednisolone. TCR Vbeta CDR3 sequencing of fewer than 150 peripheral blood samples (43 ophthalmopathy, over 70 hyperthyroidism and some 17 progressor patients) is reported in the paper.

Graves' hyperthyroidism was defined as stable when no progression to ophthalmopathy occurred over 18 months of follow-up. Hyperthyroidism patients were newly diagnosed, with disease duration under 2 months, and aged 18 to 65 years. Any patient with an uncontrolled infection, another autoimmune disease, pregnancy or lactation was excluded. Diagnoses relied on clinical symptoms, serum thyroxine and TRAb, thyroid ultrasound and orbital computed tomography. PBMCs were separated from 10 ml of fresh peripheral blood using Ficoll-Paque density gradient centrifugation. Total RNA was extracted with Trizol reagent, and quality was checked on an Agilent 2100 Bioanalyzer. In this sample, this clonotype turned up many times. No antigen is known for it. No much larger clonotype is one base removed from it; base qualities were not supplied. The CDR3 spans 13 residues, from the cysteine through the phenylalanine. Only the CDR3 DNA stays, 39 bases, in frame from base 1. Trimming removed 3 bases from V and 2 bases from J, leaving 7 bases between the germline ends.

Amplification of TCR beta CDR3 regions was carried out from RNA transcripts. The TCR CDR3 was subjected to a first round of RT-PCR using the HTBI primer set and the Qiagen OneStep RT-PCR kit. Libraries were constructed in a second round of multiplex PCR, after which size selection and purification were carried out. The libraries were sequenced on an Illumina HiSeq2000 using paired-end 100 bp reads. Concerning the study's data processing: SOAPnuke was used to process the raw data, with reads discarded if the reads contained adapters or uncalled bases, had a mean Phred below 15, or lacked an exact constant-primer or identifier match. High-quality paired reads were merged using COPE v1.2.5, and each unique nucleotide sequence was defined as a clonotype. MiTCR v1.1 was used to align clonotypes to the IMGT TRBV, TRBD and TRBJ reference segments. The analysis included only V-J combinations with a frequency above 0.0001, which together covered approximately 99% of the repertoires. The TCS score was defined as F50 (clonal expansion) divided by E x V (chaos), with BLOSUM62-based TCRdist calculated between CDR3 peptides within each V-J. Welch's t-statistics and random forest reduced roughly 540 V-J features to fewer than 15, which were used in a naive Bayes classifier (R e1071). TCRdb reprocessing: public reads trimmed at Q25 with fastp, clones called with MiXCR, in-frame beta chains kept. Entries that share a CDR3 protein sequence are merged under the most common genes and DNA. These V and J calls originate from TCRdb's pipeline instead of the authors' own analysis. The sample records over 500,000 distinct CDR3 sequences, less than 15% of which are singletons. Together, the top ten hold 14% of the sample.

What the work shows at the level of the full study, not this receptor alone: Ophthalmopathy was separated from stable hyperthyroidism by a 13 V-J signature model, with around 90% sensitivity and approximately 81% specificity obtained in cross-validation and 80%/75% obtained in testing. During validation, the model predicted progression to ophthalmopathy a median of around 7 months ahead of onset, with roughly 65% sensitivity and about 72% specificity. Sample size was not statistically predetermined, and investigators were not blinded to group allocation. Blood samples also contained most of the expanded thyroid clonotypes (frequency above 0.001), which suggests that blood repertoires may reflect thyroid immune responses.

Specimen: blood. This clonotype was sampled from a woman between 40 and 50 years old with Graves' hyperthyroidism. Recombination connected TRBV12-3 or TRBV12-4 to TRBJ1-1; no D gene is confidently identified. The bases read TGTGCCAGCAGTTTTAAGGGAAACACTGAAGCTTTCTTT. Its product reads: CASSFKGNTEAFF.